The rows below give T cell receptor beta chains drawn from one sample of a study of blood T cell repertoires in COVID-19. Repertoires were generated with immunoSEQ multiplex PCR, while TCRdb's copy carries only in-frame clones and drops some. Of fewer than 250,000 clones in the sample, about 88% were seen once. Sequencing input: peripheral blood. These TCRs come from a man aged 30-40 years with acute or convalescent COVID-19. Both conserved end residues are part of each CDR3. Only some rows state a clone size, as once, few, many or a class for expanded clones.

TRBJ1-5 TRBV3-1/TRBV3-2 - CASSQGGARVSQPQHF
TRBJ1-5 TRBV5-8 - CASRHGQARGNQPQHF
TRBJ2-2 TRBV5-4 - CASSLGLAGGFGTGELFF
TRBJ1-1 TRBV5-5 - CASAELKTGSTEAFF
TRBJ1-2 TRBV19 - CASSGGRLNGYTF
TRBJ1-5 TRBV5-1 - CASSLGGEQGSNQPQHF
TRBJ1-6 TRBV19 - CATNGGNSPLHF
TRBJ1-6 TRBV30 - CAWRESRLNSPLHF
TRBJ2-1 TRBV28 - CASNHQGGYNEQFF
TRBJ1-5 TRBV28 - CASSLQGWVQPQHF
TRBJ1-4 TRBV2 - CASSDRQRGFF
TRBJ2-7 TRBV4-2 - CASSQDVVAGLYEQYF
TRBJ1-5 TRBV30 - CAWAPVGRGGQPQHF
TRBJ2-7 TRBV28 - CASSLASGRAVYEQYF
TRBJ1-5 TRBV28 once CASSLSTGGALPQHF
TRBJ2-2 TRBV5-1 - CASSLETGTRRGTGELFF
TRBJ2-5 TRBV18 - CASSLPRRGPSGPQYF
TRBJ2-7 TRBV4-2 - CASSDVAGVGYEQYF
TRBJ2-3 TRBV18 - CASSPRVRTSGTTDTQYF
TRBJ2-3 TRBV12-1 - CASSFVRKFTDTQYF
TRBJ1-6 TRBV18 - CASSPRDSASPLHF
TRBJ1-5 TRBV29-1 - CSVAKDRGNQPQHF
TRBJ1-2 TRBV6-5 - CASSPSRFYGYTF
TRBJ1-5 TRBV6-5 - CASRSSGHHQPQHF
TRBJ1-5 TRBV18 - CASSPSAQGYQPQHF
TRBJ2-5 TRBV30 - CAWSRLAEGETQYF
TRBJ1-2 TRBV28 - CASSAGQNYGYTF
TRBJ1-1 TRBV3-1/TRBV3-2 - CASSQEIGQGSTEAFF
TRBJ2-5 TRBV7-3 - CASSLSSVEETQYF
TRBJ1-6 TRBV28 once CASNEGDSYSPLHF
TRBJ1-2 TRBV5-1 - CASSFRDRTGYTF
TRBJ1-2 TRBV6-5 - CASRNDRAYGYTF
TRBJ2-5 TRBV15 - CATSRASGGQETQYF
TRBJ1-1 TRBV29-1 once CSADRGTEAFF
TRBJ2-7 TRBV28 - CASSSLRPTGVPNYEQYF
TRBJ2-7 TRBV5-1 - CASSPGTGGAEQYF
TRBJ1-2 TRBV28 - CASSLTTGKVLGTYGYTF
TRBJ2-7 TRBV6-5 once CAVNGQGLHEQYF
TRBJ1-2 TRBV5-5 - CASSLRRDFSLSTF
TRBJ2-5 TRBV5-6 - CASFRTSGGAWETQYF
TRBJ1-4 TRBV6-5 - CASSNTGKLFF
TRBJ2-5 TRBV28 - CASSGGTAGETQYF
TRBJ1-2 TRBV7-2 few CASSLDSNYGYTF